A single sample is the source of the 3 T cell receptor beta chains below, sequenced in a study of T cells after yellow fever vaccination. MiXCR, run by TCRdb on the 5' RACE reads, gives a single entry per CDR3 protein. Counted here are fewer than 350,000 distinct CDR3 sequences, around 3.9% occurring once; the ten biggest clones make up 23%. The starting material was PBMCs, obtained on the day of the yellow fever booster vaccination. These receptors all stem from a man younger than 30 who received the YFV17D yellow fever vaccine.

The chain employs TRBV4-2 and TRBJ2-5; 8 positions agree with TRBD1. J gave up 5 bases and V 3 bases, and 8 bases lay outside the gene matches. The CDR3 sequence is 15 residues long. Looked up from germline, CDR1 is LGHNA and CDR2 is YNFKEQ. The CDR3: CASSHRVQGAETQYF. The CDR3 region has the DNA TGTGCCAGCAGCCACAGGGTCCAGGGGGCGGAGACCCAGTACTTC.

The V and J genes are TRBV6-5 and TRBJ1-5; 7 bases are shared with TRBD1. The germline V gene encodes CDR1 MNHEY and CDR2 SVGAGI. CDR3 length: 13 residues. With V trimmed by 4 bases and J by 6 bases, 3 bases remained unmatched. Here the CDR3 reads CASSSTGTQPQHF. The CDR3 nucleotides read TGTGCCAGCAGTTCGACAGGGACTCAGCCCCAGCATTTT.

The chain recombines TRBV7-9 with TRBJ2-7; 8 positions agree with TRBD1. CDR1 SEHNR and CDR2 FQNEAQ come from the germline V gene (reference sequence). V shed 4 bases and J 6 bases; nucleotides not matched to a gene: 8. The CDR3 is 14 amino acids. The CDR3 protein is CASSSGGAAFEQYF. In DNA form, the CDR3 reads TGTGCCAGCAGCTCAGGGGGCGCCGCATTCGAGCAGTACTTC.